What follows is one T cell receptor beta chain and its context. Its matching antigen is unknown. The data derive from a study of cytomegalovirus exposure and HLA in healthy donors. Study-level findings and limits: The study assumed roughly uniform donor sequencing depth for presence/absence analyses.

PCR used 60 Vbeta primers and 13 Jbeta primers. TCRdb's table, derived via immunoSEQ multiplex PCR, lists solely in-frame clones and lacks some. Of around 140,000 clones detected, roughly 85% appear once; the ten largest clones hold less than 2%. The CDR3 spans 18 residues. This chain connects TRBV21-1 to TRBJ2-1; TRBD1, as called in the table, went unchecked against the DNA. TRBV21-1 is an annotated pseudogene. The sample was PBMCs. The TCR comes from a man between 40 and 49 years old in good health and CMV-seronegative. CDR3 coding DNA: TGTGCCAGCAGCAAACCCCAGACAGGGGAAACCTCCTACAATGAGCAGTTCTTC. Its translation is CASSKPQTGETSYNEQFF.